This T cell receptor beta chain is from a study of T cells in Graves' hyperthyroidism and ophthalmopathy. General study results and limits: Using 13 V-J features, a model discriminated ophthalmopathy from stable hyperthyroidism. The model made its ophthalmopathy prediction, and onset followed a median approximately 6 months later.

Regions amplified from RNA transcripts were the TCR beta CDR3 regions. Researchers ran a first-round RT-PCR on the TCR CDR3 using the HTBI primer set. TCRdb recomputed calls from the multiplex PCR reads with MiXCR, one row per CDR3 protein. The table records under 300,000 distinct CDR3 sequences, 25% of them present only once. Germline CDR1 is LNHDA and CDR2 is SQIVND (reference sequence). This CDR3 region has 15 residues. V lost 6 bases and J lost 7, with 19 bases in between. The sample holds many counts of this clonotype. Its antigen remains unidentified. The blood sample dates from first hyperthyroidism diagnosis, preceding any ophthalmopathy symptoms.

The sequencing sample was made of blood. The V gene is TRBV19, the J gene TRBJ1-5; D perhaps matches TRBD1 (6 bases). The sequence came from a man aged 40-49 years with Graves' hyperthyroidism that later progressed to Graves' ophthalmopathy. CDR3 bases: TGTGCCAGTAGCCGGAGTCGGGACATCACGCAGCCCCAGCATTTT. Translation gives CASSRSRDITQPQHF.